Reported below is one T cell receptor beta chain. The data were obtained in a study of blood T cell repertoires in COVID-19. TCRdb's copy holds only in-frame clones and misses some; the assay was immunoSEQ multiplex PCR. The sample lists 150,000 to 200,000 clones, about 90% occurring once. Germline CDR1 reads WNHNN; CDR2 reads SYGVQD (reference sequence). V shed 4 bases and J 4 bases; nucleotides not matched to a gene: 9. The CDR3 length is 16 residues. This chain joins TRBV10-1 and TRBJ2-1, with 8 nucleotides matching TRBD1. Material for sequencing was peripheral blood. This TCR came from a woman aged 60-70 years with COVID-19, enrolled during active disease. The CDR3 loop reads CASSANRQGPYNEQFF. CDR3 coding DNA: TGCGCCAGCAGTGCCAATCGACAGGGGCCGTACAATGAGCAGTTCTTC.